This passage covers 30 T cell receptor beta chains from one sample sequenced in a study of blood T cell repertoires in COVID-19. The table came from immunoSEQ multiplex PCR; TCRdb's copy has only in-frame clones and leaves some out. The sample lists about 350,000 clones, more than 70% occurring once. Source material: PBMCs or T cells enriched from blood (not recorded which). Source of these receptors: a woman in her 30s who had been exposed to COVID-19.

This clone has just a few counts. J is TRBJ1-1 and V is TRBV19; 8 bases fit TRBD1. V dropped 5 bases and J dropped 0; count of bases not matched to a gene: 11. The length of the CDR3 is 17 residues. CDR1 is LNHDA, CDR2 SQIVND, per germline (reference sequence). The CDR3 is CASSSSGTGAMNTEAFF. DNA of the CDR3: TGTGCCAGTAGTTCGTCCGGGACAGGTGCCATGAACACTGAAGCTTTCTTT.

The genes are TRBV6-5 and TRBJ2-2, with TRBD2 matching 8 bases. This CDR3 has 15 residues. After removal of 6 bases from V and 6 bases from J, the junction contained 9 bases not matched to a gene. Germline lookup yields CDR1 MNHEY and CDR2 SVGAGI. Here the CDR3 reads CASRRLANNPGELFF. In nucleotides, the CDR3 is TGTGCCAGCAGGAGACTAGCGAATAACCCCGGGGAGCTGTTTTTT.

The chain has TRBV6-5 and TRBJ1-2; the match to TRBD1 covers 7 bases. Germline V gene data show CDR1 as MNHEY and CDR2 as SVGAGI. This CDR3 region has 16 residues. V was pared by 2 bases and J by 3 bases, with 9 bases of the junction left unmatched. The CDR3 nucleotides read TGTGCCAGCAGTTACACAATGACAGGGATAGACTATGGCTACACCTTC. Its translation: CASSYTMTGIDYGYTF.

The rearrangement links TRBV27 to TRBJ1-1, with D unclear. The CDR3 has 15 residues. V was clipped by 6 bases and J by 5 bases, with 19 bases between them. Germline V CDR1 and CDR2: MNHEY, SMNVEV (reference sequence). CDR3 DNA sequence: TGTGCCAGCAGCCCCCCAGCAGGACGGAGGACTGAAGCTTTCTTT. It encodes CASSPPAGRRTEAFF.

V gene TRBV28 combines with J gene TRBJ1-4; no clear D gene. This CDR3 contains 14 residues. Germline V gene lookup returns CDR1 MDHEN and CDR2 SYDVKM. V was clipped by 3 bases and J by 7 bases, with 12 bases between them. The DNA for the CDR3 is TGTGCCAGCAGTTTGGAAGGGAGTGGTGAAAAACTGTTTTTT. Translated, it gives CASSLEGSGEKLFF.

The rearrangement uses TRBV30 and TRBJ1-2, with TRBD1 as a possible D gene (5 bases). Between the trimmed V and J ends, which lost 0 bases and 4 bases, there was a span of 21 bases. Looked up from germline, CDR1 is GTSNPN and CDR2 is SVGIG (reference sequence). This CDR3 is built from 17 residues. The CDR3 protein is CAWSVLFSGVEGYGYTF. CDR3 sequence (DNA): TGTGCCTGGAGTGTACTTTTTTCGGGGGTCGAGGGCTATGGCTACACCTTC.

The V and J genes are TRBV6-5 and TRBJ2-7; the D gene is possibly TRBD1 (5 bases). Trimming took 2 bases from V and 4 from J, leaving 9 bases between them. This CDR3 comprises 13 residues. Germline V CDR1 and CDR2: MNHEY, SVGAGI. CDR3 protein: CASSYARVYEQYF. CDR3 coding DNA: TGTGCCAGCAGTTACGCCAGGGTTTACGAGCAGTACTTC.

The rearrangement joins TRBV5-1 to TRBJ1-2, with TRBD1 matching over 7 bases. V trimming: 3 bases; J trimming: 8 bases; junction bases outside the gene matches: 7. Germline V lookup: CDR1 SGHRS, CDR2 YFSETQ. This CDR3 contains 13 residues. This CDR3 reads CASSWTGNGGYTF. The CDR3 DNA follows: TGCGCCAGCAGCTGGACAGGTAACGGCGGCTACACCTTC. The variable domain in full, with the rest retrieved from reference TRBV5-1 and TRBJ1-2, is KAGVTQTPRYLIKTRGQQVTLSCSPISGHRSVSWYQQTPGQGLQFLFEYFSETQRNKGNFPGRFSGRQFSNSRSEMNVSTLELGDSALYLCASSWTGNGGYTFGSGTRLTVV.

The V and J genes are TRBV11-3 and TRBJ2-2; 7 nucleotides align to TRBD1. Germline CDR1 reads SGHNT; CDR2 reads YENEEA. CDR3 length equals 15 residues. With V trimmed by 4 bases and J by 0 bases, 2 bases remained unmatched. CDR3 sequence (DNA): TGTGCCAGCAGCTCCGGGACAGCGAACACCGGGGAGCTGTTTTTT. It codes for CASSSGTANTGELFF.

The rearrangement uses TRBV27 and TRBJ1-1, with 10 bases aligning to TRBD1. Germline trimming cut 5 bases from V and 4 bases from J; bases unmatched to any gene: 4. The CDR3 runs 14 residues. Per the germline V gene, CDR1 is MNHEY and CDR2 is SMNVEV (reference sequence). This CDR3 reads CASSDRGLGTEAFF. DNA for the CDR3: TGTGCCAGCAGTGACAGGGGGCTAGGCACTGAAGCTTTCTTT.

The chain has TRBV28 and TRBJ1-4, with D possibly matching TRBD1 (6 bases). The CDR3 has 19 residues. Germline V gene sequence: CDR1 MDHEN, CDR2 SYDVKM. The ends were cut back, 1 base at V and 5 bases at J, with 23 bases in the middle. The CDR3 DNA is TGTGCCAGCAGTTTATCTGGTCTTTGGTATAGACAGGAGAATGAAAAACTGTTTTTT. Protein product: CASSLSGLWYRQENEKLFF.

The rearrangement links TRBV27 to TRBJ1-5, with a tentative D call TRBD1 (6 bases). V lost 6 bases and J lost 1, with 13 bases in between. The CDR3 is 15 residues long. Germline V gene sequence: CDR1 MNHEY, CDR2 SMNVEV (reference sequence). This chain's CDR3 is CASSRAGVSNQPQHF. The CDR3 bases are TGTGCCAGCAGCCGAGCAGGGGTCAGCAATCAGCCCCAGCATTTT.

This chain links TRBV7-9 with TRBJ2-7, with TRBD1 as a possible D gene (6 bases). Germline V gives CDR1 SEHNR, CDR2 FQNEAQ (reference sequence). The CDR3 runs to 14 residues. Trimming left V 5 bases short and J 6 bases short, with 17 bases between. This CDR3 is CASSHPDSVGEQYF. CDR3 nucleotides: TGTGCCAGCAGCCACCCGGACAGCGTGGGCGAGCAGTACTTC. The full variable domain, its missing parts supplied by reference TRBV7-9 and TRBJ2-7, is DTGVSQNPRHKITKRGQNVTFRCDPISEHNRLYWYRQTLGQGPEFLTYFQNEAQLEKSRLLSDRFSAERPKGSFSTLEIQRTEQGDSAMYLCASSHPDSVGEQYFGPGTRLTVT.

This sequence joins TRBV6-4 and TRBJ2-3; a weak D match, TRBD2 (6 bases). The germline V gene encodes CDR1 MRHNA and CDR2 SNTAGT. Trimming took off 0 bases at V and 1 base at J, with 14 bases between the two ends. This CDR3 has 17 amino acids. In DNA form, the CDR3 reads TGTGCCAGCAGTGACTCATTGGAGCCGGGAGGCACAGATACGCAGTATTTT. Translating it yields CASSDSLEPGGTDTQYF.

The chain links TRBV18 to TRBJ2-1; 8 bases are shared with TRBD1. The trim removed 1 base at V and 10 bases at J, leaving 12 bases unmatched. This CDR3 spans 16 amino acids. Germline CDR1 is KGHSH and CDR2 is LQKENI. The CDR3 bases are TGTGCCAGCTCACCACTCGCACAGGGGGACACGGGGGAGCAGTTCTTC. It yields the protein CASSPLAQGDTGEQFF.

The chain couples TRBV28 to TRBJ2-5; TRBD1 agrees at 8 bases. The germline CDR1 and CDR2 sequences are MDHEN and SYDVKM. Trimming took 6 bases from V and 2 from J; bases not matched to a gene: 8. The CDR3 is 15 amino acids. CDR3 in amino acids: CASSSGGILQETQYF. The CDR3 bases are TGTGCCAGCAGCTCAGGGGGCATCCTGCAAGAGACCCAGTACTTC.

The chain combines TRBV3-1 (or the pseudogene TRBV3-2) with TRBJ2-7; 10 bases match TRBD1. With V trimmed by 1 base and J by 4 bases, 7 bases remained unmatched. CDR3 size: 16 residues. Germline CDR1 LGHDT, CDR2 YNNKEL (reference sequence). CDR3 DNA sequence: TGTGCCAGCAGCCAAGGACAGGGGGCGATGGGTTACGAGCAGTACTTC. It is translated as CASSQGQGAMGYEQYF.

This sequence joins TRBV5-1 and TRBJ1-2, with TRBD1 identical over 10 bases. This CDR3 comprises 16 residues. V shed 4 bases, J shed 2 bases, and the junction held 8 bases outside the gene matches. Germline CDR1 and CDR2: SGHRS and YFSETQ. As DNA, the CDR3 is TGCGCCAGCAGCCTCCTTGAGGGACAGGGGAACTATGGCTACACCTTC. Amino acid sequence: CASSLLEGQGNYGYTF.

The chain is built from TRBV7-7 and TRBJ2-5; perhaps TRBD1 as D (5 bases). V dropped 3 bases and J dropped 1 base, with 12 bases sitting between them. Germline V gene lookup returns CDR1 SSHAT and CDR2 FNYEAQ (reference sequence). The CDR3 consists of 15 residues. The CDR3: CASSLQGGAQETQYF. CDR3 in DNA: TGTGCCAGCAGCTTGCAGGGTGGGGCCCAAGAGACCCAGTACTTC. Filled out from reference TRBV7-7 and TRBJ2-5, the complete variable domain reads GAGVSQSPRYKVTKRGQDVTLRCDPISSHATLYWYQQALGQGPEFLTYFNYEAQPDKSGLPSDRFSAERPEGSISTLTIQRTEQRDSAMYRCASSLQGGAQETQYFGPGTRLLVL.

The rearrangement joins TRBV28 to TRBJ2-2, with 8 positions matching TRBD2. The CDR3 runs 19 residues. With 8 bases clipped from V and 6 bases from J, the junction kept 23 bases outside the gene matches. The germline V gene encodes CDR1 MDHEN and CDR2 SYDVKM. Here the CDR3 reads CASRRVVAGTPSSSGELFF. CDR3 DNA: TGTGCCAGCCGGAGGGTGGTAGCGGGGACCCCCTCTTCTTCCGGGGAGCTGTTTTTT.

The rearrangement links TRBV29-1 to TRBJ1-3; unclear D gene. V was trimmed by 5 bases and J by 3 bases, leaving 11 bases between them. This CDR3 comprises 13 residues. CDR1 and CDR2 from the germline V gene are SQVTM and ANQGSEA. The CDR3 spells CSVSYGVGNTIYF. In DNA, the CDR3 is TGCAGCGTTTCCTACGGAGTTGGAAACACCATATATTTT.

This clone was seen just once. This sequence joins TRBV7-6 and TRBJ2-7; 10 nucleotides match TRBD1. The V segment lost 4 bases and the J segment 4 bases; nucleotides outside the gene matches: 7. Germline CDR1 SGHVS, CDR2 FNYEAQ. CDR3 size: 15 residues. The CDR3 loop is CASSSSRDRGYEQYF. The CDR3 region has the DNA TGTGCCAGCAGCTCGAGCCGGGACAGGGGATACGAGCAGTACTTC.

The V call is TRBV16, the J call TRBJ1-5; weak D call: TRBD1 (5 bases). V was shortened by 5 bases and J by 2 bases, with 7 bases between the two germline ends. Germline CDR1 KGHSY, CDR2 FQNENV. The CDR3 length is 13 residues. In DNA form, the CDR3 reads TGTGCCAGCAGCGGGGGGGGCAATCAGCCCCAGCATTTT. Its protein product is CASSGGGNQPQHF.

This chain connects TRBV11-2 to TRBJ2-7; unclear D gene. Trimming pared 2 bases from V and 1 base from J, leaving 15 bases between. In germline, CDR1 is SGHAT, CDR2 FQNNGV. The CDR3 has 16 amino acids. The CDR3 loop is CASSLNPEAASYEQYF. For the CDR3, the DNA is TGTGCCAGCAGCTTAAACCCAGAGGCCGCGTCCTACGAGCAGTACTTC.

The CDR3 DNA follows: TGTGCCAGCAGTCGCAAGGAGAGCTCCTATAATTCACCCCTCCACTTT. It specifies CASSRKESSYNSPLHF. J is TRBJ1-6 and V is TRBV5-6, with unresolved D. The CDR3 consists of 16 residues. V was shortened by 5 bases and J by 0 bases, with 12 bases between the two germline ends. Germline CDR1 is SGHDT and CDR2 is YYEEEE.

At least ten counts were recorded for this clone. The CDR3 nucleotides read TGTGCCAGCAGCCAAGATCAGGAGACCCAGTACTTC. Amino acid sequence: CASSQDQETQYF. The chain carries TRBV4-2 and TRBJ2-5; no clear D. Trimming pared 0 bases from V and 5 bases from J, leaving 4 bases between. CDR1 and CDR2 (germline): LGHNA, YNFKEQ. The CDR3 has 12 amino acids.

The chain employs TRBV2 and TRBJ1-4; D perhaps matches TRBD1 (6 bases). This CDR3 is built from 15 residues. Trimming took off 5 bases at V and 4 bases at J, with 14 bases between the two ends. Germline values: CDR1 SNHLY, CDR2 FYNNEI. CDR3 protein: CASSKTGIGNEKLFF. Written as DNA, the CDR3 is TGTGCCAGCAGTAAAACAGGGATAGGTAATGAAAAACTGTTTTTT.

V gene TRBV28 combines with J gene TRBJ1-2; TRBD1 aligns across 7 bases. Trimming removed 6 bases from V and 0 bases from J; junction bases left unmatched: 4. The CDR3 covers 14 residues. Germline loops: CDR1 MDHEN, CDR2 SYDVKM. CDR3 residues: CASRPGQTNYGYTF. The DNA of the CDR3 is TGTGCCAGCAGACCGGGACAGACTAACTATGGCTACACCTTC.

The chain has TRBV6-1 and TRBJ1-5; D gene ambiguous. The germline V and J ends were trimmed by 2 bases and 6 bases, with 11 bases remaining between them. The CDR3 covers 14 residues. Germline CDR1 MNHNS, CDR2 SASEGT. As DNA, the CDR3 is TGTGCCAGCAGTGAACATTGGTCGGGTCAGCCCCAGCATTTT. Translated: CASSEHWSGQPQHF.

This sequence joins TRBV19 and TRBJ2-1; TRBD1 aligns across 8 bases. V shed 4 bases, J shed 3 bases, and the junction held 2 bases outside the gene matches. The CDR3 runs 14 residues. CDR1 and CDR2 (germline): LNHDA, SQIVND (reference sequence). This CDR3 reads CASSSGQGYNEQFF. The CDR3 DNA follows: TGTGCCAGTAGTAGCGGACAGGGCTACAATGAGCAGTTCTTC.